This T cell receptor (beta chain) was obtained from a study of OX40 agonist ivuxolimab in advanced cancers. Study summary: Patient treatment consisted of intravenous ivuxolimab administration every 2 weeks at 0.01 to 10 mg/kg. Study-wide points: CD8+ T cells (on average) carried more expanded clones than CD4+ T cells. At 0.1 to 3.0 mg/kg and by week 6, clonal expansion occurred in CD4+ and CD8+ blood T cells.

In regard to this clone: Its antigen is undetermined.

Clones were sequenced by immunoSEQ multiplex PCR, and TCRdb holds only the in-frame ones, with some missing. Found here are just over 20,000 clones, approximately 73% of them singletons; the top ten hold about a tenth. The sequence came from an adult with an advanced solid tumor such as melanoma, head and neck, liver or kidney cancer. Sequenced here: CD4+ or CD8+ T cells sorted from blood, sampled in a trial of the OX40 agonist ivuxolimab.

Here the CDR3 DNA reads TGTGCCTGGAGTTCGACAGGGGGACGGGGCTACACCTTC. Its protein product is CAWSSTGGRGYTF. This chain joins TRBV30 and TRBJ1-2, with 9 bases lining up with TRBD1. The CDR3 loop spans 13 amino acids. After removal of 2 bases from V and 8 bases from J, the junction contained 6 bases not matched to a gene. CDR1 and CDR2 (germline): GTSNPN, SVGIG (reference sequence).